The 28 T cell receptor beta chains listed next were all sequenced from one sample in a study of shared clonotypes between healthy human individuals. Assay used: immunoSEQ multiplex PCR; TCRdb lists only in-frame clones, some missing. This table holds approximately 710,000 clones, 90% found once. What was sequenced was memory CD8+ T cells from PBMCs. Subset in this sample: CD45RO+ cells pooled with CCR7-negative TemRA cells. These receptors were taken from a man aged 18 to 30 in good health. Some clones in this sample may be carry-over from other donors' samples.

This sequence joins TRBV9 and TRBJ2-7; tentatively, D is TRBD2 (5 bases). The CDR3 length is 15 residues. V dropped 0 bases and J dropped 7 bases, with 17 bases sitting between them. CDR1 SGDLS and CDR2 YYNGEE come from the germline V gene. This CDR3 reads CASSVATVASGEQYF. Written as DNA, the CDR3 is TGTGCCAGCAGCGTAGCGACGGTAGCCAGCGGAGAGCAGTACTTC.

Remarks on this clone: One base separates it from a far larger clone, so it is likely a read error. The J gene is TRBJ2-1, the V gene TRBV28, with 15 bases identical to TRBD2. The CDR3 runs to 14 residues. Germline V lookup: CDR1 MDHEN, CDR2 SYDVKM. V was pared by 5 bases and J by 8 bases, with 1 base of the junction left unmatched. The CDR3 sequence is CASSGLAGGDEQFF. CDR3 DNA: TGTGCCAGCAGTGGACTAGCGGGAGGGGATGAGCAGTTCTTC.

The chain joins TRBV5-1 to TRBJ2-2; D remains ambiguous. This CDR3 comprises 13 residues. The ends were cut back, 0 bases at V and 8 bases at J, with 8 bases in the middle. Per germline, CDR1 SGHRS and CDR2 YFSETQ. CDR3 in amino acids: CASSLGLIGELFF. Written as DNA, the CDR3 is TGCGCCAGCAGCTTGGGTTTGATAGGGGAGCTGTTTTTT.

This clone was seen just once. DNA of the CDR3: TGTGCCAGCAGCCTCTATCGGACAGGGACCGACGAGCAGTACTTC. Translation gives CASSLYRTGTDEQYF. This sequence joins TRBV28 and TRBJ2-7, with 8 positions matching TRBD1. Germline V CDR1 and CDR2: MDHEN, SYDVKM. J lost 5 bases, V lost 6 bases, and 12 bases had no gene match. There are 15 residues in the CDR3.

The V call is TRBV4-3, the J call TRBJ2-1, with D perhaps TRBD1 or TRBD2 (5 bases each). With 0 bases removed from V and 5 bases from J, the gap between germline ends came to 11 bases. The CDR3 length is 15 residues. Germline V lookup: CDR1 LGHNA, CDR2 YSLEER. CDR3 coding DNA: TGCGCCAGCAGCCAAGATGGTAGGGACGACAATGAGCAGTTCTTC. Its protein product is CASSQDGRDDNEQFF.

This chain connects TRBV5-1 to TRBJ2-7, with D maybe TRBD1 (7 bases). Germline values: CDR1 SGHRS, CDR2 YFSETQ. This CDR3 is 15 amino acids long. V shed 0 bases and J shed 6 bases, with 16 bases lying between them. The CDR3 nucleotides read TGCGCCAGCAGCTTGGAAGCCGGGACAGCGGGCGAGCAGTACTTC. Residues: CASSLEAGTAGEQYF.

This sequence joins TRBV9 and TRBJ1-5; D not resolved. Trimming left V 4 bases short and J 4 bases short, with 12 bases between. Germline lookup yields CDR1 SGDLS and CDR2 YYNGEE. This CDR3 has 14 residues. In nucleotides, the CDR3 is TGTGCCAGCAGCCAATGGGGTGAAAATCAGCCCCAGCATTTT. This sequence encodes CASSQWGENQPQHF. Full variable domain (outside the CDR3, taken from reference TRBV9 and TRBJ1-5): DSGVTQTPKHLITATGQRVTLRCSPRSGDLSVYWYQQSLDQGLQFLIQYYNGEERAKGNILERFSAQQFPDLHSELNLSSLELGDSALYFCASSQWGENQPQHFGDGTRLSIL.

The chain recombines TRBV27 with TRBJ1-1, with D perhaps TRBD1 (5 bases). Trimming stripped 10 bases from V and 5 bases from J, with 17 bases between. The CDR3 contains 13 residues. CDR1 and CDR2 from the germline V gene are MNHEY and SMNVEV (reference sequence). This chain's CDR3 is CATRTLLWTEAFF. Written as DNA, the CDR3 is TGTGCCACCAGGACACTCCTATGGACTGAAGCTTTCTTT.

The V call is TRBV9, the J call TRBJ2-1; 10 bases agree with TRBD1. With 0 bases clipped from V and 5 bases from J, the junction kept 2 bases outside the gene matches. The CDR3 contains 15 residues. Germline CDR1 reads SGDLS; CDR2 reads YYNGEE. CDR3 sequence: CASSVGGTGDNEQFF. DNA for the CDR3: TGTGCCAGCAGCGTAGGAGGGACAGGGGACAATGAGCAGTTCTTC.

The gene calls are TRBV5-4 and TRBJ2-7, with 9 positions matching TRBD1. The CDR3 is 14 amino acids. Unmatched junction bases numbered 4, after V lost 4 bases and J lost 2 bases. CDR1 and CDR2 from the germline V gene are SGHNT and YYREEE (reference sequence). CDR3 residues: CASSVTGGTYEQYF. CDR3 DNA sequence: TGTGCCAGCAGCGTGACAGGGGGAACCTACGAGCAGTACTTC.

This clone was observed once. The chain recombines TRBV6-1 with TRBJ2-7; 7 nucleotides align to TRBD2. Germline V lookup: CDR1 MNHNS, CDR2 SASEGT. Unmatched junction bases numbered 10, after V lost 5 bases and J lost 3 bases. The CDR3 loop spans 15 amino acids. The CDR3 bases are TGTGCCAGCAGTCCCGCCACTAGCGCTTACTACGAGCAGTACTTC. Residues: CASSPATSAYYEQYF.

The J gene is TRBJ2-2, the V gene TRBV27; TRBD1 is a possible D gene (6 bases). The germline CDR1 and CDR2 sequences are MNHEY and SMNVEV (reference sequence). Trimming stripped 4 bases from V and 0 bases from J, with 9 bases between. The CDR3 has 15 amino acids. CDR3 nucleotides: TGTGCCAGCAGTTGGACAGTAACGAACACCGGGGAGCTGTTTTTT. Amino acid sequence: CASSWTVTNTGELFF.

The chain is built from TRBV27 and TRBJ2-7, with TRBD2 as a possible D gene (6 bases). V was shortened by 3 bases and J by 6 bases, with 18 bases between the two germline ends. The CDR3 runs to 15 residues. Germline-derived CDR1 and CDR2 are MNHEY and SMNVEV (reference sequence). CDR3 nucleotides: TGTGCCAGCAGTTTTAATGGGGGAGGTATTGGCGAGCAGTACTTC. Protein product: CASSFNGGGIGEQYF.

In its sample, this clone was seen once. This rearrangement joins TRBV7-8 to TRBJ2-5; TRBD2 agrees at 12 bases. The J call may not be correct, given that the DNA end is closer to TRBJ2-7. This CDR3 has 18 residues. In germline, CDR1 is SGHVS, CDR2 FQNEAQ. CDR3 sequence (DNA): TGTGCCAGCAGCACCCCTGAAGCCCTAGCGGGAGGGGCCTACGAGCAGTACTTC. This translates into CASSTPEALAGGAYEQYF.

The chain is built from TRBV28 and TRBJ2-1, with D unresolved. This CDR3 contains 18 residues. In germline, CDR1 is MDHEN, CDR2 SYDVKM. V dropped 7 bases and J dropped 0 bases, with 22 bases sitting between them. The CDR3 sequence is CASNPNPLGSISYNEQFF. The CDR3 DNA sequence: TGTGCCAGCAATCCAAACCCGCTAGGATCTATCTCCTACAATGAGCAGTTCTTC.

The CDR3 nucleotides read TGTGCCAGCAGCTTTGCAGCTCTCATGAATGAGCAGTTCTTC. Its translation: CASSFAALMNEQFF. The chain uses TRBV7-9 and TRBJ2-1; D gene unclear. V was pared by 3 bases and J by 7 bases, with 13 bases between. CDR3 length: 14 amino acids. The germline V gene encodes CDR1 SEHNR and CDR2 FQNEAQ (reference sequence).

This chain links TRBV7-2 with TRBJ2-1, with a possible D match to TRBD2 (6 bases). CDR1 is SGHTA, CDR2 FQGNSA, per germline. Trimming took 1 base from V and 10 from J, leaving 14 bases between them. The CDR3 extends over 14 amino acids. The CDR3 loop is CASSLGGLPLEQFF. CDR3 DNA: TGTGCCAGCAGCTTAGGGGGACTCCCCCTGGAGCAGTTCTTC.

The chain is built from TRBV28 and TRBJ2-1; 11 bases map to TRBD1. With 6 bases clipped from V and 3 bases from J, the junction kept 7 bases outside the gene matches. This CDR3 has 16 residues. CDR1 MDHEN and CDR2 SYDVKM come from the germline V gene. The CDR3 loop reads CASRERDRGYYNEQFF. In nucleotides, the CDR3 is TGTGCCAGCAGAGAGAGGGACAGGGGGTACTACAATGAGCAGTTCTTC.

This sequence joins TRBV13 and TRBJ2-3; D remains ambiguous. Trimming stripped 6 bases from V and 2 bases from J, with 15 bases between. CDR1 and CDR2 (germline): PRHDT, FYEKMQ (reference sequence). This CDR3 contains 15 residues. The CDR3 loop is CASSLFALLTDTQYF. Written as DNA, the CDR3 is TGTGCCAGCAGTCTCTTTGCACTCCTCACAGATACGCAGTATTTT.

This rearrangement joins TRBV28 to TRBJ2-2; 12 bases match TRBD2. Germline V gives CDR1 MDHEN, CDR2 SYDVKM. The CDR3 extends over 19 amino acids. With V trimmed by 4 bases and J by 0 bases, 9 bases remained unmatched. The CDR3 sequence is CASSSPSWTSGTNTGELFF. The CDR3 DNA is TGTGCCAGCAGTTCCCCGAGCTGGACTAGCGGGACGAACACCGGGGAGCTGTTTTTT.

This chain connects TRBV7-9 to TRBJ1-2; 8 bases agree with TRBD1. V gave up 1 base and J gave up 4 bases; unmatched junction bases: 8. Germline V lookup: CDR1 SEHNR, CDR2 FQNEAQ (reference sequence). CDR3 length: 16 amino acids. The CDR3 spells CASSLVSTGGLYGYTF. CDR3 DNA sequence: TGTGCCAGCAGCTTAGTTTCTACAGGGGGACTCTATGGCTACACCTTC.

V gene TRBV19 combines with J gene TRBJ1-1; D is possibly TRBD1 (5 bases). Trimming pared 3 bases from V and 11 bases from J, leaving 13 bases between. Germline V gives CDR1 LNHDA, CDR2 SQIVND (reference sequence). The CDR3 has 12 residues. In nucleotides, the CDR3 is TGTGCCAGTAGTATTGCCTCCGGGGGGGCTTTCTTT. Protein product: CASSIASGGAFF.

The gene calls are TRBV15 and TRBJ2-1; D gene unclear. Germline assignment: CDR1 LNHNV and CDR2 YYDKDF (reference sequence). V was pared by 2 bases and J by 5 bases, with 13 bases between. The length of the CDR3 is 15 residues. CDR3 amino acids: CATSRRVTANNEQFF. The DNA for the CDR3 is TGTGCCACCAGCAGAAGAGTTACTGCAAACAATGAGCAGTTCTTC.

V gene TRBV2 combines with J gene TRBJ2-1; maybe TRBD2 (6 bases). The V end lost 4 bases, the J end lost 2 bases, and 12 bases lay between the germline ends. The CDR3 runs to 15 residues. Germline loops: CDR1 SNHLY, CDR2 FYNNEI. The CDR3 DNA reads as TGTGCCAGCAGTGTATTGGCTAGCGCCTACAATGAGCAGTTCTTC. Residues: CASSVLASAYNEQFF.

The gene calls are TRBV18 and TRBJ1-1; D gene ambiguous. V gave up 4 bases and J gave up 2 bases, with 5 bases separating them. The germline CDR1 and CDR2 sequences are KGHSH and LQKENI. The CDR3 runs to 12 residues. The CDR3 region has the DNA TGTGCCAGCTCACAGGGAAACACTGAAGCTTTCTTT. It codes for CASSQGNTEAFF.

The chain joins TRBV28 to TRBJ1-2; possibly TRBD1 for D (6 bases). This CDR3 spans 13 amino acids. Trimming took off 6 bases at V and 7 bases at J, with 15 bases between the two ends. The germline V gene has CDR1 MDHEN and CDR2 SYDVKM. CDR3 in DNA: TGTGCCAGCAGCTCCCGAGGGGGGAGTGGCTACACCTTC. Amino acid sequence: CASSSRGGSGYTF.

About this clone: This same CDR3 is encoded by further DNA sequences in the sample. The chain has TRBV27 and TRBJ2-7; the D gene could be TRBD1 or TRBD2 (5 bases each). V was pared by 4 bases and J by 2 bases, with 12 bases between. CDR1 MNHEY and CDR2 SMNVEV come from the germline V gene (reference sequence). The CDR3 covers 14 residues. CDR3 nucleotide sequence: TGTGCCAGCAGTTCCCGGGACCGGGCCTACGAGCAGTACTTC. This sequence encodes CASSSRDRAYEQYF.

The chain employs TRBV28 and TRBJ2-7, with 7 nucleotides matching TRBD1. Germline trimming cut 2 bases from V and 2 bases from J; bases unmatched to any gene: 6. This CDR3 spans 15 amino acids. CDR1 MDHEN and CDR2 SYDVKM come from the germline V gene. The CDR3 region has the DNA TGTGCCAGCAGTTTAGGACTGGGACAGCCCTACGAGCAGTACTTC. Translating it yields CASSLGLGQPYEQYF. Looking up the rest from reference TRBV28 and TRBJ2-7 gives the full variable domain: DVKVTQSSRYLVKRTGEKVFLECVQDMDHENMFWYRQDPGLGLRLIYFSYDVKMKEKGDIPEGYSVSREKKERFSLILESASTNQTSMYLCASSLGLGQPYEQYFGPGTRLTVT.